This section outlines one T cell receptor (beta chain) sequence together with its context. The target antigen is unknown. This sample is part of a study of cytomegalovirus exposure and HLA in healthy donors. Whole-study results and caveats: Later work found that TCR association rates differed between HLA loci; DRB1 had the most and HLA-C the fewest. The study listed approximately 160 cytomegalovirus-associated TCR beta chains. A missense DCLRE1C variant was associated with V- and J-gene trimming of TCR beta chains in a later analysis, and an independent cohort replicated the association. Across donors, presence/absence analyses took sequencing depth to be roughly uniform.

Researchers ran the PCR with 60 Vbeta and 13 Jbeta primers. Sequencing used immunoSEQ multiplex PCR; TCRdb keeps in-frame clones, though not all of them. In the table there are about 140,000 clones, roughly 75% of which are singletons. The sequence was collected from a man aged 40-49 years in good health and CMV-seropositive. The sample consisted of PBMCs.

The CDR3 DNA reads TGTGCCAGCGCTTGGGGACAGGGCCACAATGAGCAGTTCTTC. Translation: CASAWGQGHNEQFF. This chain connects TRBV19 to TRBJ2-1; 9 positions agree with TRBD1. This CDR3 is 14 amino acids long. V lost 9 bases to trimming and J lost 5 bases; unmatched junction nucleotides: 8. Germline CDR1 and CDR2: LNHDA and SQIVND (reference sequence).